This T cell receptor (beta chain) was sequenced for a study of T cell responses to AZD1222 COVID-19 vaccine. The protocol was immunoSEQ multiplex PCR, while the TCRdb copy is restricted to in-frame clones and leaves out a portion. The sample lists roughly 150,000 clones; about 93% were seen once. On this clone itself: The target antigen is unknown.

This CDR3 has 12 residues. CDR1 and CDR2 from the germline V gene are MDHEN and SYDVKM. V gave up 2 bases and J gave up 3 bases, with 4 bases separating them. Study-wide points: White British ancestry dominated among donors, who included more females, and clonal diversity was possibly underestimated. At 160-218 and 743-854, vaccine-associated CD4 TCRs were dominant, and they spanned spike. Of spike-specific TCRs, nearly half reportedly target regions left unmutated in variants. Repertoires were sampled only after the peak T cell response.

The gene calls are TRBV28 and TRBJ1-1, with unresolved D. The origin of this receptor is an adult who received the AZD1222 COVID-19 vaccine. This specimen consisted of peripheral blood, obtained 28 days after the second AZD1222 dose. CDR3 in DNA: TGTGCCAGCAGTTTACCGGACACTGAAGCTTTCTTT. It yields the protein CASSLPDTEAFF.